This passage covers 22 T cell receptor beta chains from one sample sequenced in a study of neurological immune-mediated disorders. TCRdb used MiXCR to reprocess the 5' RACE reads, holding one entry per CDR3 protein. Seen here are roughly 60,000 distinct CDR3 sequences, under 4.5% observed once, and the top ten hold approximately 3.1%. Sequencing was carried out using PBMCs. These receptors came from a woman in her thirties with multiple sclerosis.

In this sample, this clonotype turned up many times. The chain has TRBV7-6 and TRBJ2-6, with D hard to call. Trimming removed 0 bases at V and 1 base at J, with 7 bases between. Germline V CDR1 and CDR2: SGHVS, FNYEAQ. The CDR3 has 16 amino acids. CDR3 coding DNA: TGTGCCAGCAGCTTAGCTCGGCAGTCTGGGGCCAACGTCCTGACTTTC. Its translation: CASSLARQSGANVLTF.

This clonotype appeared many times. The chain is built from TRBV29-1 and TRBJ2-1; D unclear. There are 11 residues in the CDR3. Trimming removed 3 bases at V and 8 bases at J, with 8 bases between. Per germline, CDR1 SQVTM and CDR2 ANQGSEA. CDR3 region: CSVDLGYEQFF. The DNA for the CDR3 is TGCAGCGTTGACCTCGGTTATGAGCAGTTCTTC.

The sample holds many counts of this clonotype. V and J are TRBV12-3 or TRBV12-4 and TRBJ2-7; tentatively, D is TRBD2 (6 bases). The CDR3 has 15 residues. Trimming stripped 2 bases from V and 7 bases from J, with 18 bases between. The CDR3 DNA reads as TGTGCCAGCAGTTTACAGGCGTCGGGGGTAGGTGAGCAGTACTTC. Amino acids: CASSLQASGVGEQYF.

This clonotype was recorded many times. This chain joins TRBV6-1 and TRBJ1-5, with no clear D. This CDR3 is built from 14 residues. Germline CDR1 is MNHNS and CDR2 is SASEGT. With 8 bases removed from V and 3 bases from J, the gap between germline ends came to 14 bases. Here the CDR3 reads CASGAYSNNQPQHF. The CDR3 DNA is TGTGCCAGCGGAGCTTATAGCAACAATCAGCCCCAGCATTTT.

This clonotype has at least ten counts. The genes are TRBV15 and TRBJ1-2; 7 nucleotides agree with TRBD1. The CDR3 totals 15 residues. J lost 8 bases, V lost 2 bases, and 11 bases had no gene match. The V gene's germline CDR1 is LNHNV and CDR2 YYDKDF (reference sequence). The CDR3 is CATSRTPTGEEGYTF. CDR3 DNA: TGTGCCACCAGCAGAACTCCTACAGGGGAGGAGGGCTACACCTTC.

In its sample, this clonotype was seen many times. V and J are TRBV20-1 and TRBJ1-2; possible D gene TRBD1, 6 bases. The germline V gene has CDR1 DFQATT and CDR2 SNEGSKA (reference sequence). This CDR3 contains 16 residues. Trimming took 3 bases from V and 1 from J, leaving 18 bases between them. The CDR3 protein is CSASYWAGADNYGYTF. DNA for the CDR3: TGCAGTGCTAGTTATTGGGCGGGGGCCGATAACTATGGCTACACCTTC.

This clonotype was detected only a few times. A read error may be the cause here, since a much bigger clone is one base away. This rearrangement joins TRBV20-1 to TRBJ2-2; D possibly corresponds to TRBD2 (5 bases). Germline CDR1 reads DFQATT; CDR2 reads SNEGSKA (reference sequence). This CDR3 contains 13 residues. Between the trimmed V and J ends, which lost 2 bases and 7 bases, there was a span of 11 bases. CDR3 sequence: CSARITTSGELFF. CDR3 bases: TGCAGTGCTAGAATAACAACTAGCGGGGAGCTGTTTTTT.

This clonotype was counted ten times or more. The chain links TRBV20-1 to TRBJ2-7; a possible D gene is TRBD2 (5 bases). This CDR3 spans 16 amino acids. In germline, CDR1 is DFQATT, CDR2 SNEGSKA (reference sequence). V was clipped by 2 bases and J by 3 bases, with 20 bases between them. The CDR3 DNA is TGCAGTGCTAGAAAGAAGGGCGGGCGGACTCTCTACGAGCAGTACTTC. Its protein product is CSARKKGGRTLYEQYF.

This clonotype was seen repeatedly, ten times or more. This chain uses TRBV6-5 with TRBJ2-3; 9 positions agree with TRBD1. CDR3 length: 16 amino acids. Germline values: CDR1 MNHEY, CDR2 SVGAGI. Losses at the gene ends were 5 bases for V and 2 bases for J; bases not matched to a gene: 8. CDR3 protein: CASSTRTGDLTDTQYF. CDR3 nucleotide sequence: TGTGCCAGCAGTACGCGGACAGGGGACCTCACAGATACGCAGTATTTT.

As to this clonotype: This may come from a read error, since a much larger clone is one base off. The rearrangement joins TRBV20-1 to TRBJ2-1; a possible D gene is TRBD2 (5 bases). V was shortened by 5 bases and J by 8 bases, with 13 bases between the two germline ends. The length of the CDR3 is 12 residues. Germline V gives CDR1 DFQATT, CDR2 SNEGSKA (reference sequence). For the CDR3, the DNA is TGCAGTGCTGACACCGACTATGATGAGCAGTTCTTC. It codes for CSADTDYDEQFF.

This clonotype was counted many times. This chain uses TRBV7-9 with TRBJ1-2; 8 bases align to TRBD1. The CDR3 sequence is 15 residues long. CDR1 SEHNR and CDR2 FQNEAQ come from the germline V gene (reference sequence). V lost 5 bases, J lost 4 bases, and 9 bases stayed unmatched. The CDR3 loop reads CASSGGTGAIYGYTF. In DNA form, the CDR3 reads TGTGCCAGCAGCGGGGGGACAGGAGCGATCTATGGCTACACCTTC. Supplemented by reference TRBV7-9 and TRBJ1-2, the full variable domain reads DTGVSQNPRHKITKRGQNVTFRCDPISEHNRLYWYRQTLGQGPEFLTYFQNEAQLEKSRLLSDRFSAERPKGSFSTLEIQRTEQGDSAMYLCASSGGTGAIYGYTFGSGTRLTVV.

The J gene is TRBJ1-1, the V gene TRBV12-5; no definite D call. V dropped 6 bases and J dropped 0 bases, with 14 bases sitting between them. Germline CDR1 is LGHNT and CDR2 is FRNRAP. The CDR3 consists of 15 residues. In nucleotides, the CDR3 is TGTGCTAGTGGGAATCGTGGGAGCATGAACACTGAAGCTTTCTTT. Protein sequence: CASGNRGSMNTEAFF.

There are a few counts of this clonotype. V gene TRBV7-2 combines with J gene TRBJ2-1; no definite D call. V lost 5 bases, J lost 10 bases, and 12 bases lay in between. CDR1 and CDR2 from the germline V gene are SGHTA and FQGNSA. CDR3 size: 12 residues. Here the CDR3 DNA reads TGTGCCAGCAGCGGCGTGTTTATCGAGCAGTTCTTC. Amino acid sequence: CASSGVFIEQFF. The full variable domain, in which reference TRBV7-2 and TRBJ2-1 provide the parts outside the CDR3, is GAGVSQSPSNKVTEKGKDVELRCDPISGHTALYWYRQSLGQGLEFLIYFQGNSAPDKSGLPSDRFSAERTGGSVSTLTIQRTQQEDSAVYLCASSGVFIEQFFGPGTRLTVL.

In its sample, this clonotype was seen a few times. This sequence joins TRBV30 and TRBJ1-2; D not resolved. CDR1 and CDR2 (germline): GTSNPN, SVGIG (reference sequence). V lost 3 bases, J lost 2 bases, and 7 bases lay in between. The CDR3 length is 12 residues. The CDR3 DNA is TGTGCCTGGAGAATCCAGAACTATGGCTACACCTTC. The encoded protein is CAWRIQNYGYTF.

This clonotype occurred many times. This rearrangement joins TRBV29-1 to TRBJ2-5; D not certain. V was trimmed by 2 bases and J by 5 bases, leaving 15 bases between them. The CDR3 has 14 amino acids. Germline-derived CDR1 and CDR2 are SQVTM and ANQGSEA. CDR3 protein: CSVESHGLWETQYF. DNA for the CDR3: TGCAGCGTTGAATCCCACGGGTTGTGGGAGACCCAGTACTTC.

This clonotype was seen many times. The chain links TRBV9 to TRBJ1-5; the D is unclear. V lost 0 bases and J 0 bases, leaving 7 bases between the germline ends. CDR3 length equals 15 residues. Germline CDR1 SGDLS, CDR2 YYNGEE. The CDR3 reads CASSVGTNSNQPQHF. The CDR3, as DNA: TGTGCCAGCAGCGTAGGAACAAATAGCAATCAGCCCCAGCATTTT. Variable domain in full (rest from reference TRBV9 and TRBJ1-5): DSGVTQTPKHLITATGQRVTLRCSPRSGDLSVYWYQQSLDQGLQFLIQYYNGEERAKGNILERFSAQQFPDLHSELNLSSLELGDSALYFCASSVGTNSNQPQHFGDGTRLSIL.

This clonotype was observed at least ten times. The chain is built from TRBV5-1 and TRBJ2-5, with D unclear. Germline loops: CDR1 SGHRS, CDR2 YFSETQ. This CDR3 has 13 residues. The V end lost 4 bases, the J end lost 1 base, and 8 bases lay between the germline ends. The CDR3 sequence is CASSLLSQETQYF. DNA of the CDR3: TGCGCCAGCAGCCTACTTTCCCAAGAGACCCAGTACTTC.

This clonotype appeared a few times. Being one base from a much bigger clone, this may be a read error. This chain uses TRBV5-1 with TRBJ2-3; D remains unclear. The length of the CDR3 is 11 residues. V shed 5 bases and J shed 5 bases, with 6 bases lying between them. Germline lookup yields CDR1 SGHRS and CDR2 YFSETQ. CDR3 sequence reads: CASRLRDTQYF. The CDR3 DNA reads TGCGCCAGCAGATTAAGAGATACGCAGTATTTT.

This clonotype was seen only a few times. The genes are TRBV6-5 and TRBJ1-2; no reliable D call. Germline V gives CDR1 MNHEY, CDR2 SVGAGI. CDR3 length: 15 residues. Trimming left V 0 bases short and J 0 bases short, with 8 bases between. CDR3 DNA sequence: TGTGCCAGCAGTTACTCTGTGGCTTCTAACTATGGCTACACCTTC. Translation: CASSYSVASNYGYTF.

The chain recombines TRBV4-2 with TRBJ1-3, with TRBD1 matching over 7 bases. Germline lookup yields CDR1 LGHNA and CDR2 YNFKEQ. The ends lost 4 bases at V and 2 bases at J; junction bases unmatched: 5. The CDR3 covers 15 residues. For the CDR3, the DNA is TGTGCCAGCAGCCGTAACAGGGGAGCTGGAAACACCATATATTTT. This codes for CASSRNRGAGNTIYF.

Many counts were recorded for this clonotype. The chain links TRBV20-1 to TRBJ2-5; TRBD1 is a possible D gene (5 bases). Germline CDR1 reads DFQATT; CDR2 reads SNEGSKA (reference sequence). The CDR3 has 14 residues. Trimming took off 2 bases at V and 4 bases at J, with 14 bases between the two ends. CDR3 residues: CSARRDSSRETQYF. The CDR3 nucleotides read TGCAGTGCTAGACGCGACAGTTCACGAGAGACCCAGTACTTC.

In this sample, this clonotype turned up many times. This chain connects TRBV5-1 to TRBJ2-5; D uncertain. Trimming removed 1 base at V and 4 bases at J, with 8 bases between. Germline V lookup: CDR1 SGHRS, CDR2 YFSETQ. The CDR3 contains 13 residues. The CDR3 sequence is CASSLRDRETQYF. CDR3 coding DNA: TGCGCCAGCAGCTTGCGAGATCGAGAGACCCAGTACTTC.